These 5 T cell receptor beta chains were sequenced from one sample in a study of T cell responses to AZD1222 COVID-19 vaccine. Assay: immunoSEQ multiplex PCR; the TCRdb copy retains only in-frame clones and omits some. The table has 100,000 to 150,000 clones, roughly 91% seen once. Here the sequenced sample was peripheral blood, taken on day 0 of AZD1222 vaccination. These receptors all come from an adult in good health.

The chain joins TRBV7-6 to TRBJ2-3; 10 bases agree with TRBD1. The germline CDR1 and CDR2 sequences are SGHVS and FNYEAQ. Trimming at V came to 1 base and at J to 3 bases, leaving 1 base not matched to a gene. This CDR3 spans 15 amino acids. The CDR3 DNA reads TGTGCCAGCAGCTTAGGGGGACAGGGGACAGATACGCAGTATTTT. This encodes CASSLGGQGTDTQYF.

The chain links TRBV12-5 to TRBJ2-5; D is uncertain. The V gene lost 5 bases and the J gene lost 2 bases, with 15 bases spanning the gap. Germline CDR1 and CDR2: LGHNT and FRNRAP. This CDR3 has 15 amino acids. The CDR3 DNA is TGTGCTAGTGGTCCTATGAAGACCGCACAAGAGACCCAGTACTTC. Encoded protein: CASGPMKTAQETQYF.

The chain carries TRBV6-5 and TRBJ1-2, with a weak D call TRBD1 (5 bases). V dropped 4 bases and J dropped 6 bases, with 18 bases sitting between them. There are 15 residues in the CDR3. Germline loops: CDR1 MNHEY, CDR2 SVGAGI. The CDR3 DNA follows: TGTGCCAGCAGTTCTTCTCCGGGCAGGGCTCATGGCTACACCTTC. Translation gives CASSSSPGRAHGYTF.

The rearrangement joins TRBV29-1 to TRBJ2-3; TRBD1 or TRBD2 may be the D gene (5 bases each). CDR3 length equals 13 residues. CDR1 SQVTM and CDR2 ANQGSEA come from the germline V gene. V lost 5 bases to trimming and J lost 4 bases, with 13 bases between them. CDR3 loop: CSVTQGVADTQYF. The DNA for the CDR3 is TGCAGCGTTACCCAGGGAGTCGCAGATACGCAGTATTTT.

The J gene is TRBJ1-1, the V gene TRBV5-4; no reliable D call. The CDR3 totals 13 residues. Germline CDR1 reads SGHNT; CDR2 reads YYREEE (reference sequence). V was clipped by 6 bases and J by 0 bases, with 9 bases between them. The CDR3 coding sequence is TGTGCCAGCAAGGCGGATATGAACACTGAAGCTTTCTTT. It yields the protein CASKADMNTEAFF.